This T cell receptor beta chain derives from a study of T cell changes during pregnancy in multiple sclerosis. Assay: immunoSEQ multiplex PCR; the TCRdb copy retains only in-frame clones and omits some. The data contain about 96,000 clones, around 94% of them singletons. V trimming: 6 bases; J trimming: 0 bases; junction bases outside the gene matches: 3. Germline V CDR1 and CDR2: SEHNR, FQNEAQ (reference sequence). CDR3 length: 17 amino acids. The TCR was taken from a female donor with multiple sclerosis, enrolled in a pregnancy study. The J gene is TRBJ2-6, the V gene TRBV7-9; 12 nucleotides line up with TRBD2. This sample comprised peripheral blood, obtained in the first trimester of pregnancy. CDR3 DNA sequence: TGTGCCAGCAGACAACTAGCGGGAGGCTCTGGGGCCAACGTCCTGACTTTC. Amino acids: CASRQLAGGSGANVLTF.